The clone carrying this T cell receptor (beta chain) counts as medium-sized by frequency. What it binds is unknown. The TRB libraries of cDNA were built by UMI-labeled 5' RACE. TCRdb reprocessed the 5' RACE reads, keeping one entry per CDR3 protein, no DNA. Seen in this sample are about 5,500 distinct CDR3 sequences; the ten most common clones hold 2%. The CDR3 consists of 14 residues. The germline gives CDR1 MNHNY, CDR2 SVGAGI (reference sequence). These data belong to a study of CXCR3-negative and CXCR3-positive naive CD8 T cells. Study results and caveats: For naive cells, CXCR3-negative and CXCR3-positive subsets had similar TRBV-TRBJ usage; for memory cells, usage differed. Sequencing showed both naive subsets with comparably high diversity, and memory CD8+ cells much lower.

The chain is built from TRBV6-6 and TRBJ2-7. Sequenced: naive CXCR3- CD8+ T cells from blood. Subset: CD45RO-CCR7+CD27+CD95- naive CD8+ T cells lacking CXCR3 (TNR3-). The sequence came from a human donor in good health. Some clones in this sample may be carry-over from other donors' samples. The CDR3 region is CASSYSESLYEQYF.